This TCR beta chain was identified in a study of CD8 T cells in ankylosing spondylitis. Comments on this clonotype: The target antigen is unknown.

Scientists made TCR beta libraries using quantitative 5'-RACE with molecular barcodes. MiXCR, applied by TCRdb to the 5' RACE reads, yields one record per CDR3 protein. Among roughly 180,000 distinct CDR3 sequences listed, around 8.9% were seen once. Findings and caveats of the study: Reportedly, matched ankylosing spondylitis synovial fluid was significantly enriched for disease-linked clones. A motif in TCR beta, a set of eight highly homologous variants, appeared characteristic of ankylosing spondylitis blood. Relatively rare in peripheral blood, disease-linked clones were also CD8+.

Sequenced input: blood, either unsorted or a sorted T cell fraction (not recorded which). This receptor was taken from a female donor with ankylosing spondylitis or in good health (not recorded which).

As DNA, the CDR3 is TGCGCCAGCAGCCAAGATGGGCGGGGGAGCTCCTACAATGAGCAGTTCTTC. This gives the protein CASSQDGRGSSYNEQFF. The chain joins TRBV4-3 to TRBJ2-1, with 7 positions matching TRBD2. This CDR3 has 17 amino acids. CDR1 and CDR2 (germline): LGHNA, YSLEER. V was pared by 0 bases and J by 0 bases, with 5 bases of the junction left unmatched.